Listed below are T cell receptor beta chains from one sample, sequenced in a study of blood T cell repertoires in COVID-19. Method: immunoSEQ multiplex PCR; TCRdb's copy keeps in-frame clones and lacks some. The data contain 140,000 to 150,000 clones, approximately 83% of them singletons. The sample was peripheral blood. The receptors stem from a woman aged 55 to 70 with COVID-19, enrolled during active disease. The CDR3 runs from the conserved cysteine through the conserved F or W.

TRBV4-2,CASSQLSDTGELFF
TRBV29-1,CSVTLDSQETQYF
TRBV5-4,CASSRTSGSRGDTQYF
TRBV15,CATSRVRDSYNEQFF
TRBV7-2,CASSTGRGIQYF
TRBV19,CASRARQRRGLNTEAFF
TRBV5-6,CASSLGDRMNTEAFF
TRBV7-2,CASSLEWSETQYF
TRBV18,CASRNTGQRTDTQYF
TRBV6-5,CASSSLAGGTYEQYF
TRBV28,CASSIQGWGNQPQHF
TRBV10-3,CAISGKRGDHTGELFF
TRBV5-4,CASSTLGSGGGARQETQYF
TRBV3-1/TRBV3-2,CASSQVVRINTGELFF
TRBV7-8,CASSSRGGGTEAFF
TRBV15,CATSSIAGYNEQFF
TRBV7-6,CASSLLGGGITEAFF
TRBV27,CASSYLGLAGAYEQYF
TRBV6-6,CASSSGIAGNTIYF